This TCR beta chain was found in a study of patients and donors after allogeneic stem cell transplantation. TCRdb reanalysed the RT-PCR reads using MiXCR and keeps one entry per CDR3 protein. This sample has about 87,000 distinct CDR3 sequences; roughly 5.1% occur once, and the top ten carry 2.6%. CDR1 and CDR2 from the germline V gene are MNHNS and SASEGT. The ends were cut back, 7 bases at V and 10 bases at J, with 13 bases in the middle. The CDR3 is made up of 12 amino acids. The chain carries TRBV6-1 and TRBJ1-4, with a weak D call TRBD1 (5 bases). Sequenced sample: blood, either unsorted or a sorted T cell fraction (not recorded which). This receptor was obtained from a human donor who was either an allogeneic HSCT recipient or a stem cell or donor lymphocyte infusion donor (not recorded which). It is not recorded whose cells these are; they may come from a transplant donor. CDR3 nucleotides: TGTGCCAGCACTACAGGAGGGGTAAAACTGTTTTTT. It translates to CASTTGGVKLFF.